The sequence of this T cell receptor beta chain was determined in a study of vaccination and CD4 T cells after COVID-19. Study-wide background: Six men and four women formed the convalescents, two being Hispanic. Cells were stimulated with overlapping spike peptides from SARS-CoV-2, HCoV-NL63, HCoV-OC43 and HCoV-229E.

As concerns this clonotype: What it recognizes is unknown.

CDR1 and CDR2 from the germline V gene are MGHDK and SYGVNS. This CDR3 contains 14 residues. The ends were cut back, 3 bases at V and 3 bases at J, with 11 bases in the middle. The treatment here: approximately nine-day PBMC culture with coronavirus spike peptide pools or control peptides (ViraFEST assay). Peptide pool stimulation in ViraFEST expanded antigen-specific T cells, whose TCRs were then sequenced. Cultured CD4+ T-cell DNA underwent Oncomine TCR Beta short-read sequencing. From the PCR reads, TCRdb called clonotypes with MiXCR, one entry per CDR3 protein. This table has around 21,000 distinct CDR3 sequences, roughly three fifths appearing once. Overall study results and limits: The cohort comprised relatively few convalescent patients, and no early post-infection timepoints were analyzed.

The V call is TRBV25-1, the J call TRBJ1-2, with D perhaps TRBD1 (5 bases). Sequencing was performed on CD4+ T cells from blood, cultured in vitro. This sequence originates from a human donor who had recovered from COVID-19. CDR3 residues: CASSEGGLHYGYTF. CDR3 coding DNA: TGTGCCAGCAGTGAGGGGGGACTACACTATGGCTACACCTTC.